Described below is a single T cell receptor beta chain sequence and its context. Its antigen is as yet unknown. The sample originates from a study of CD8+ T cells in alopecia areata. Study context: Patients in the treated group were given tofacitinib by mouth, 5 to 10 mg twice a day. Study-wide results and caveats: The study found higher clonality in lesional than normal scalp, especially in alopecia totalis/universalis.

Reverse transcription of extracted RNA yielded cDNA, which provided the sequencing template. The repertoire was sequenced with immunoSEQ multiplex PCR; TCRdb's copy has only in-frame clones and lacks some. The sample lists approximately 59,000 clones, about 45% occurring once. Alopecia areata patients provided lesional scalp punch biopsies and peripheral blood. The authors sorted CD4+ and CD8+ T cells from PBMCs. The source material was CD8+ T cells sorted from blood, sampled at week 0. This receptor was identified in a human donor with alopecia areata.

The CDR3 DNA reads TGCAGCGCTGGGACTAGCGGGAGCGTCTCCTACGAGCAGTACTTC. Protein sequence: CSAGTSGSVSYEQYF. This rearrangement joins TRBV29-1 to TRBJ2-7; 14 bases map to TRBD2. The CDR3 runs to 15 residues. Germline V gene lookup returns CDR1 SQVTM and CDR2 ANQGSEA. V trimming: 7 bases; J trimming: 0 bases; junction bases outside the gene matches: 5.